What follows are 11 T cell receptor beta chains derived from one specimen sequenced in a study of CD8 T cells in ankylosing spondylitis. TCRdb passed the 5' RACE reads through MiXCR, listing each CDR3 protein once. The sample yields some 200,000 distinct CDR3 sequences, approximately 24% seen once. The material sequenced was blood, either unsorted or a sorted T cell fraction (not recorded which). The receptors were sampled from a male donor with ankylosing spondylitis or in good health (not recorded which).

A few counts support this clonotype. The genes are TRBV21-1 and TRBJ2-3; the table's D gene call, TRBD1, was not cross checked with the DNA. TRBV21-1 is described as a pseudogene. The CDR3 spans 16 residues. CDR3 DNA sequence: TGTGCCAGCAGCACCCTAGGGGTACGAGGAGGAGATACGCAGTATTTT. Translating it yields CASSTLGVRGGDTQYF.

This clonotype was seen ten or more times. The rearrangement links TRBV29-1 to TRBJ1-3, with 8 bases identical to TRBD1. The V segment lost 6 bases and the J segment 0 bases; nucleotides outside the gene matches: 7. In germline, CDR1 is SQVTM, CDR2 ANQGSEA. The CDR3 has 15 residues. The CDR3 reads CSVAWDRNSGNTIYF. DNA of the CDR3: TGCAGCGTCGCTTGGGACAGGAACTCTGGAAACACCATATATTTT. The full variable domain, rest sourced from reference TRBV29-1 and TRBJ1-3, is SAVISQKPSRDICQRGTSLTIQCQVDSQVTMMFWYRQQPGQSLTLIATANQGSEATYESGFVIDKFPISRPNLTFSTLTVSNMSPEDSSIYLCSVAWDRNSGNTIYFGEGSWLTVV.

CDR3: CSARDRQGVNEQFF. The CDR3 DNA reads TGCAGTGCTAGAGATCGCCAGGGGGTCAATGAGCAGTTCTTC. The chain has TRBV20-1 and TRBJ2-1; 7 bases match TRBD1. This CDR3 spans 14 amino acids. Germline V gene lookup returns CDR1 DFQATT and CDR2 SNEGSKA (reference sequence). The J segment lost 6 bases and the V segment lost 0 bases, leaving 5 bases of the junction unmatched.

The chain carries TRBV28 and TRBJ2-3; D uncertain. V gave up 5 bases and J gave up 4 bases, with 10 bases separating them. Germline V CDR1 and CDR2: MDHEN, SYDVKM. This CDR3 contains 13 residues. CDR3 DNA: TGTGCCAGCAGTCGGCTCGACCCAGATACGCAGTATTTT. Translation: CASSRLDPDTQYF.

In its sample, this clonotype was seen many times. The genes are TRBV7-2 and TRBJ2-1; D might be TRBD2 (6 bases). The CDR3 is 12 amino acids. Germline CDR1 and CDR2: SGHTA and FQGNSA. Trimming pared 5 bases from V and 6 bases from J, leaving 8 bases between. The CDR3 protein is CASSQTSNEQFF. CDR3 nucleotides: TGTGCCAGCAGCCAGACTAGCAATGAGCAGTTCTTC.

The sample holds many counts of this clonotype. The V and J genes are TRBV5-5 and TRBJ2-3, with TRBD2 identical over 11 bases. This CDR3 is built from 16 residues. Trimming at V came to 3 bases and at J to 5 bases, leaving 8 bases not matched to a gene. Germline V gene lookup returns CDR1 SGHKS and CDR2 YYEKEE (reference sequence). The CDR3 is CASSYTGTSGQDTQYF. The CDR3 nucleotides read TGTGCCAGCAGCTACACCGGGACTAGCGGCCAAGATACGCAGTATTTT.

This rearrangement joins TRBV9 to TRBJ2-3; D perhaps matches TRBD2 (5 bases). V dropped 4 bases and J dropped 7 bases, with 16 bases sitting between them. The CDR3 extends over 14 amino acids. Germline CDR1 is SGDLS and CDR2 is YYNGEE. CDR3 residues: CASSPAIEGYTQYF. The DNA for the CDR3 is TGTGCCAGCAGCCCAGCGATTGAGGGATATACGCAGTATTTT.

The table lists this clonotype with many counts. The chain carries TRBV10-3 and TRBJ2-5, with TRBD2 matching over 10 bases. Germline V gives CDR1 ENHRY, CDR2 SYGVKD. Trimming cost V 10 bases and J 1 base; bases outside gene matches: 9. This CDR3 is 15 amino acids long. The CDR3 here is CATQLAGPLQETQYF. The DNA for the CDR3 is TGTGCCACCCAACTAGCGGGACCACTCCAAGAGACCCAGTACTTC.

In its sample, this clonotype was seen many times. The CDR3 here is CASRPGQGPYEQYF. The CDR3 DNA sequence: TGCGCCAGCAGGCCAGGACAGGGACCCTACGAGCAGTACTTC. V and J are TRBV5-1 and TRBJ2-7; 8 nucleotides agree with TRBD1. V gave up 5 bases and J gave up 2 bases; unmatched junction bases: 6. Per germline, CDR1 SGHRS and CDR2 YFSETQ. The CDR3 extends over 14 amino acids. Combining the CDR3 with reference TRBV5-1 and TRBJ2-7 gives the whole variable domain KAGVTQTPRYLIKTRGQQVTLSCSPISGHRSVSWYQQTPGQGLQFLFEYFSETQRNKGNFPGRFSGRQFSNSRSEMNVSTLELGDSALYLCASRPGQGPYEQYFGPGTRLTVT.

This clonotype has ten or more counts. V is TRBV6-1 and J is TRBJ2-1; maybe TRBD2 (6 bases). Trimming shortened V by 9 bases and J by 7 bases, and 19 bases separated the two germline ends. The CDR3 consists of 14 residues. From germline, CDR1 is MNHNS and CDR2 SASEGT. The chain's CDR3 is CASNMGGGANEQFF. CDR3 bases: TGTGCCAGTAACATGGGGGGAGGTGCTAATGAGCAGTTCTTC.

This clonotype was counted many times. The chain employs TRBV12-3 or TRBV12-4 and TRBJ2-1; TRBD2 aligns across 12 bases. The junction had 4 bases not matched to a gene; V was cut back by 6 bases and J by 4 bases. This CDR3 comprises 15 residues. CDR3 region: CASSSSGRGYNEQFF. The CDR3 DNA sequence: TGTGCCAGCAGCTCTAGCGGGAGGGGGTACAATGAGCAGTTCTTC.